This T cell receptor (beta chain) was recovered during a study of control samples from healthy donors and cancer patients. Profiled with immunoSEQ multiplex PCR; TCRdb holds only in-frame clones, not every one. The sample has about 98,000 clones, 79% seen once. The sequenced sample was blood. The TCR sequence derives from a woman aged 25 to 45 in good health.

This CDR3 reads CASMGLAGTGELFF. The CDR3 nucleotides are TGTGCCAGCATGGGGCTAGCGGGGACCGGGGAGCTGTTTTTT. The chain employs TRBV6-5 and TRBJ2-2; 9 bases agree with TRBD2. This CDR3 has 14 residues. The germline gives CDR1 MNHEY, CDR2 SVGAGI. V lost 7 bases and J lost 5; bases outside the gene matches: 5.